This entry concerns a single T cell receptor (beta chain). The antigen is not known. This entry belongs to a study of blood T cells in healthy people across ages. Overall study findings and caveats: Unknown CMV status may confound age-related changes in expanded clones. Older age went with lower TCR beta diversity per million T cells, in a roughly linear way.

Using a J-beta primer mix together with a sample-barcoded 5' primer, a second PCR was run for roughly 7 to 12 cycles. TCRdb used MiXCR to reprocess the 5' RACE reads, holding one entry per CDR3 protein. The repertoire consists of about 1.4 million distinct CDR3 sequences, with approximately 60% occurring once and the leading ten covering about 6.3%. The TCR comes from a man in his late teens or twenties in good health. Sequenced: blood.

CDR3 protein: CSARDQRTGEYEQYF. DNA for the CDR3: TGCAGTGCTAGAGATCAGAGGACAGGGGAGTACGAGCAGTACTTC. The chain has TRBV20-1 and TRBJ2-7; TRBD1 agrees at 9 bases. Germline CDR1 reads DFQATT; CDR2 reads SNEGSKA (reference sequence). V lost 0 bases and J lost 4; bases outside the gene matches: 7. The length of the CDR3 is 15 residues.